The 19 T cell receptor beta chains below all came from one sample that was sequenced in a study of blood T cell repertoires in COVID-19. Data came from immunoSEQ multiplex PCR; TCRdb stores just in-frame clones and leaves some out. The table has approximately 200,000 clones, 85% to 90% seen once; the top ten hold about 6%. Sequencing input: peripheral blood. These receptors were obtained from a man aged 60-69 years who had recovered from COVID-19.

This chain joins TRBV6-5 and TRBJ1-6, with a possible D match to TRBD1 (6 bases). The CDR3 is 14 residues long. V dropped 6 bases and J dropped 9 bases, with 15 bases sitting between them. Germline V gene data show CDR1 as MNHEY and CDR2 as SVGAGI. The DNA of the CDR3 is TGTGCCAGCAGGCATCCGGGGGGCAGTTCACCCCTCCACTTT. Translation: CASRHPGGSSPLHF.

The V gene is TRBV9, the J gene TRBJ2-7; 8 nucleotides line up with TRBD2. Trimming removed 4 bases from V and 1 base from J; junction bases left unmatched: 4. Germline V lookup: CDR1 SGDLS, CDR2 YYNGEE. The CDR3 totals 14 residues. Written as DNA, the CDR3 is TGTGCCAGCAGCACAGGGACTAGTTCCTACGAGCAGTACTTC. It encodes CASSTGTSSYEQYF.

The genes are TRBV6-1 and TRBJ2-3, with 8 nucleotides matching TRBD2. Trimming at V came to 4 bases and at J to 6 bases, leaving 18 bases not matched to a gene. The CDR3 has 18 residues. The germline CDR1 and CDR2 sequences are MNHNS and SASEGT. The CDR3 DNA follows: TGTGCCAGCAGTGGGATAAGGCATCGGGAGCGGGAGCGGGATACGCAGTATTTT. Protein sequence: CASSGIRHRERERDTQYF.

The rearrangement links TRBV11-3 to TRBJ1-3, with TRBD1 matching 7 bases. The V gene's germline CDR1 is SGHNT and CDR2 YENEEA. The CDR3 consists of 15 residues. V dropped 5 bases and J dropped 6; count of bases not matched to a gene: 10. The CDR3 DNA reads as TGTGCCAGCAGCGTGACAGGGAGCGGAGAAAACACCATATATTTT. It encodes CASSVTGSGENTIYF. The full variable domain, completed using reference TRBV11-3 and TRBJ1-3, is EAGVVQSPRYKIIEKKQPVAFWCNPISGHNTLYWYLQNLGQGPELLIRYENEEAVDDSQLPKDRFSAERLKGVDSTLKIQPAELGDSAVYLCASSVTGSGENTIYFGEGSWLTVV.

This chain joins TRBV4-3 and TRBJ2-3; a weak D match, TRBD1 (5 bases). V was trimmed by 5 bases and J by 4 bases, leaving 10 bases between them. CDR3 length: 13 residues. CDR1 is LGHNA, CDR2 YSLEER, per germline. The CDR3 DNA sequence: TGCGCCAGCAGCACCGGCAGGGCAGATACGCAGTATTTT. Protein: CASSTGRADTQYF.

This chain links TRBV13 with TRBJ2-7; TRBD2 matches 11 bases. The germline CDR1 and CDR2 sequences are PRHDT and FYEKMQ (reference sequence). V dropped 5 bases and J dropped 6; count of bases not matched to a gene: 9. The CDR3 consists of 15 residues. CDR3 bases: TGTGCCAGCAGCACCCGACTAGCGGGAACCTCCGAGCAGTACTTC. Protein: CASSTRLAGTSEQYF.

With respect to this clone: A read error may explain this, as a much larger clone is one base away. The CDR3 DNA follows: TGTGCCAGCAGTGGACAGGGGAACTATGGCTACACCTTC. Translating gives CASSGQGNYGYTF. The chain links TRBV2 to TRBJ1-2, with 8 bases that match TRBD1. The V gene's germline CDR1 is SNHLY and CDR2 FYNNEI. Germline trimming cut 4 bases from V and 2 bases from J; bases unmatched to any gene: 0. The CDR3 consists of 13 residues.

This chain connects TRBV6-6 to TRBJ1-5, with 9 bases that match TRBD1. Germline V gene data show CDR1 as MNHNY and CDR2 as SVGAGI (reference sequence). The ends lost 2 bases at V and 2 bases at J; junction bases unmatched: 1. This CDR3 spans 15 amino acids. For the CDR3, the DNA is TGTGCCAGCAGTTACCGGACAGGGGGCAATCAGCCCCAGCATTTT. Its protein is CASSYRTGGNQPQHF.

This chain links TRBV19 with TRBJ1-1, with D possibly matching TRBD1 (5 bases). This CDR3 comprises 15 residues. Between the trimmed V and J ends, which lost 5 bases and 0 bases, there was a span of 13 bases. Germline assignment: CDR1 LNHDA and CDR2 SQIVND (reference sequence). CDR3 nucleotide sequence: TGTGCCAGTAGTGAGACAGCCACTTTGAACACTGAAGCTTTCTTT. Its translation: CASSETATLNTEAFF.

The V and J genes are TRBV20-1 and TRBJ1-2; D call uncertain. V lost 3 bases, J lost 4 bases, and 9 bases lay in between. Germline V CDR1 and CDR2: DFQATT, SNEGSKA (reference sequence). This CDR3 has 12 amino acids. DNA for the CDR3: TGCAGTGCTAGTGACCCACTCTATGGCTACACCTTC. Its protein product is CSASDPLYGYTF.

The CDR3 region is CASSPGTGNQPQHF. CDR3 sequence (DNA): TGTGCCAGCAGTCCCGGGACAGGCAATCAGCCCCAGCATTTT. The chain has TRBV6-5 and TRBJ1-5; 7 nucleotides match TRBD1. CDR3 size: 14 residues. Per germline, CDR1 MNHEY and CDR2 SVGAGI. Trimming at V came to 5 bases and at J to 2 bases, leaving 3 bases not matched to a gene.

This rearrangement joins TRBV28 to TRBJ1-2; D is unclear. The germline V gene has CDR1 MDHEN and CDR2 SYDVKM. V gave up 3 bases and J gave up 7 bases, with 15 bases separating them. This CDR3 contains 14 residues. In DNA, the CDR3 is TGTGCCAGCAGTTTTTCCAGTCGCGTAGCTGGCTACACCTTC. Its translation: CASSFSSRVAGYTF.

V gene TRBV27 combines with J gene TRBJ2-1, with 7 bases fitting TRBD1. V lost 5 bases to trimming and J lost 0 bases; unmatched junction nucleotides: 4. Germline-derived CDR1 and CDR2 are MNHEY and SMNVEV (reference sequence). This CDR3 has 15 amino acids. The CDR3 DNA follows: TGTGCCAGCAGTCCGGACAGGAGCTCCTACAATGAGCAGTTCTTC. It encodes CASSPDRSSYNEQFF.

This chain joins TRBV30 and TRBJ2-7, with 11 bases aligning to TRBD2. This CDR3 is 16 amino acids long. Germline CDR1 reads GTSNPN; CDR2 reads SVGIG (reference sequence). V dropped 1 base and J dropped 3; count of bases not matched to a gene: 8. The CDR3 spells CAWSGGTSGQNYEQYF. DNA of the CDR3: TGTGCCTGGAGTGGAGGGACTAGCGGACAGAACTACGAGCAGTACTTC.

This rearrangement joins TRBV10-3 to TRBJ2-1, with TRBD2 matching 7 bases. The CDR3 spans 13 residues. The V gene's germline CDR1 is ENHRY and CDR2 SYGVKD. Trimming at V came to 9 bases and at J to 6 bases, leaving 8 bases not matched to a gene. The CDR3: CAIAGLGRNEQFF. For the CDR3, the DNA is TGTGCCATAGCGGGACTCGGCCGCAATGAGCAGTTCTTC.

Concerning this clone itself: Other nucleotide sequences from this sample produce the same CDR3. CDR3 DNA: TGTGCCAGCAGTAGCGGGCAACCCACAGATACGCAGTATTTT. It yields the protein CASSSGQPTDTQYF. This chain joins TRBV7-3 and TRBJ2-3, with 7 bases lining up with TRBD2. This CDR3 contains 14 residues. Looked up from germline, CDR1 is SGHTA and CDR2 is FQGTGA. Trimming removed 6 bases from V and 2 bases from J; junction bases left unmatched: 5.

This chain uses TRBV4-2 with TRBJ2-2; 13 bases match TRBD2. V lost 2 bases and J lost 6; bases outside the gene matches: 3. Per germline, CDR1 LGHNA and CDR2 YNFKEQ. The CDR3 runs to 16 residues. The CDR3 coding sequence is TGTGCCAGCAGCCAACAACTAGCGGGAGGGTCCGGGGAGCTGTTTTTT. Translated, it gives CASSQQLAGGSGELFF.

The chain employs TRBV2 and TRBJ2-7; 8 bases align to TRBD2. V was pared by 6 bases and J by 6 bases, with 7 bases of the junction left unmatched. The CDR3 totals 13 residues. CDR1 is SNHLY, CDR2 FYNNEI, per germline. The CDR3 spells CASRKGLGGEQYF. For the CDR3, the DNA is TGTGCCAGCAGAAAGGGACTAGGGGGCGAGCAGTACTTC.

This chain connects TRBV6-4 to TRBJ2-7, with D perhaps matching TRBD1 (5 bases). Germline values: CDR1 MRHNA, CDR2 SNTAGT. The length of the CDR3 is 17 residues. V lost 0 bases to trimming and J lost 1 base, with 16 bases between them. The CDR3 is CASSDSFWGRESYEQYF. Here the CDR3 DNA reads TGTGCCAGCAGTGACTCGTTCTGGGGCAGGGAATCCTACGAGCAGTACTTC.